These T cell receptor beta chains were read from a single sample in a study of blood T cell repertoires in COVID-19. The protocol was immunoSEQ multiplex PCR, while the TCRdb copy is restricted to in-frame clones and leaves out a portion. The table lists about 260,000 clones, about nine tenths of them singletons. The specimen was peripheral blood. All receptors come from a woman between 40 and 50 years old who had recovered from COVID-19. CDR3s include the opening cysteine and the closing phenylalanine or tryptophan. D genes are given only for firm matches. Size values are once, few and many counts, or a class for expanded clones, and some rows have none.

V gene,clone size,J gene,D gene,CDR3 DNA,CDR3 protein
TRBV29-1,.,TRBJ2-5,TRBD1,TGCAGCGTTGAAGGGCCGACAGGGTACCAAGAGACCCAGTACTTC,CSVEGPTGYQETQYF
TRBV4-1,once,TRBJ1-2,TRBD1,TGCGCCAGCAGAAGGACAGGGGGCGACTATGGCTACACCTTC,CASRRTGGDYGYTF
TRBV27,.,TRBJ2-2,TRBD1,TGTGCCAGCAGTTTCGGACAGGGAGGCACCGGGGAGCTGTTTTTT,CASSFGQGGTGELFF
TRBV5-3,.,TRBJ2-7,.,TGTGTGAGTATCCGGCAGCGAATCCACGAGCAGTACTTC,CVSIRQRIHEQYF
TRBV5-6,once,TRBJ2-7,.,TGTGCCAGCAGCGGAAGACAGTACTCCTACGAGCAGTACTTC,CASSGRQYSYEQYF
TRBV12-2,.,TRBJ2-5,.,TGTGCAAGTCGCCCCAGGGGGCAGCAAGAGACCCAGTACTTC,CASRPRGQQETQYF
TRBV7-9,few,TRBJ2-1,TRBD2,TGTGCCAGCAGCCTCCTAGCGGGGGGGCGGCGGGAGCAGTTCTTC,CASSLLAGGRREQFF
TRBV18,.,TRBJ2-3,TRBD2,TGTGCCAGCTCACCATTGAGCGGGGGAATCACAGATACGCAGTATTTT,CASSPLSGGITDTQYF
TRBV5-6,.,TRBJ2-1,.,TGTGCCAGCAGCTTGTTGGGATCGGCAGGGCACAATGAGCAGTTCTTC,CASSLLGSAGHNEQFF
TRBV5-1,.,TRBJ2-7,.,TGCGCCAGCAGCTTGGGTAGCTCCTACGAGCAGTACTTC,CASSLGSSYEQYF
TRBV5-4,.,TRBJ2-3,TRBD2,TGTGCCAGCAGCTCGCTAGCGGGGGGGCCGACAGATACGCAGTATTTT,CASSSLAGGPTDTQYF
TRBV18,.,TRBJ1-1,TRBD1,TGTGCCAGCTCGCTCGACAGGGGGCGCGGGGTCACTGAAGCTTTCTTT,CASSLDRGRGVTEAFF
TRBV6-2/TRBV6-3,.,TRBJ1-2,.,TGTGCCAGCAGTTACAGGTCAGCGGTAGGCTACACCTTC,CASSYRSAVGYTF
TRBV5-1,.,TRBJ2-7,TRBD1,TGCGCCAGCAGCTTAACGACAGGGGGCTACGAGCAGTACTTC,CASSLTTGGYEQYF
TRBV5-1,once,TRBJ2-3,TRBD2,TGCGCCAGCAGATTACAACCGGGACTAGCGGGGGGGCCGACAGATACGCAGTATTTT,CASRLQPGLAGGPTDTQYF
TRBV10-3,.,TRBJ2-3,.,TGTGCCATCAGTGAGTCGAGGAGGGGGCCTCTTCCAGATACGCAGTATTTT,CAISESRRGPLPDTQYF
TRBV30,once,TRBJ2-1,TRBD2,TGTGCCTGTCAGCGGGGGGGCTTTGATGAGCAGTTCTTC,CACQRGGFDEQFF
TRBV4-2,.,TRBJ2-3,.,TGTGCCAGCAGCCAAGGGCTAGAGGTAGATACGCAGTATTTT,CASSQGLEVDTQYF
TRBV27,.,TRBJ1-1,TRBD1,TGTGCCAGCAGTTCCGGGACAGGTATGAAGAACACTGAAGCTTTCTTT,CASSSGTGMKNTEAFF
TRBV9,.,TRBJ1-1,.,TGTGCCAGCAGCCCCTTTCCAGCTTTCTTT,CASSPFPAFF
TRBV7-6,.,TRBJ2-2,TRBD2,TGTGCCAGCAGCCCCAGACTAGCGGGGGGGGACGCCGGGGAGCTGTTTTTT,CASSPRLAGGDAGELFF
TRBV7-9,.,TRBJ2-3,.,TGTGCCAGCAGCTCCAGGGGAGTTGGCACAGATACGCAGTATTTT,CASSSRGVGTDTQYF
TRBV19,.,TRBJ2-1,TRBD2,TGTGCCAGTAGTATAGCCGGGGAGGGGAGCTCCTACAATGAGCAGTTCTTC,CASSIAGEGSSYNEQFF
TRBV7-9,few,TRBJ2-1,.,TGTGCCAGCAGCTTAGGATCGGGTTCCTACAATGAGCAGTTCTTC,CASSLGSGSYNEQFF
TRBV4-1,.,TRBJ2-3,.,TGCGCCAGCGGCCGGACTAATCGGGATACGCAGTATTTT,CASGRTNRDTQYF
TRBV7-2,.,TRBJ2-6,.,TGTGCCAGCAGCCCAGGGGAATCCGGGGCCAACGTCCTGACTTTC,CASSPGESGANVLTF
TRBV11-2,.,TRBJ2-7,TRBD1,TGTGCCAGCAGCGTCGGGACAGGGTACGAGCAGTACTTC,CASSVGTGYEQYF
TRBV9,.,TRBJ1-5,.,TGTGCCAGCAGCGTCTCCGGAGTTAGCAATCAGCCCCAGCATTTT,CASSVSGVSNQPQHF
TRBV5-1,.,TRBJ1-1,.,TGCGCCAGCAGCTCCGGTTCCAGGGGGAACACTGAAGCTTTCTTT,CASSSGSRGNTEAFF
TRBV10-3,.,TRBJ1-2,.,TGTGCCACCGGGGCCAGGGGCCGCGGCTACACCTTC,CATGARGRGYTF
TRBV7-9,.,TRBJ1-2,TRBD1,TGTGCCAGCAGCTGGGACAGGGGTTCATACACCTTC,CASSWDRGSYTF
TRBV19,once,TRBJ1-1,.,TGTGCCAGTAGTAGGCTAGAGAACACTGAAGCTTTCTTT,CASSRLENTEAFF
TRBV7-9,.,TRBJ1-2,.,TGTGCCAGCAGCCCTCAGGGCTCCCGTGGCTACACCTTC,CASSPQGSRGYTF
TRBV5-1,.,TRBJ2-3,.,TGCGCCAGCAGCTCCCAGGGTACAGATACGCAGTATTTT,CASSSQGTDTQYF
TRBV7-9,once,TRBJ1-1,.,TGTGCCAGCAGCCCGGACAGCATGAACACTGAAGCTTTCTTT,CASSPDSMNTEAFF
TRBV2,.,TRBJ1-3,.,TGTGCCAGCATGTATGGAAACACCATATATTTT,CASMYGNTIYF
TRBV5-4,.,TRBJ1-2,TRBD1,TGTGCCAGCAGCGCGGGAAACCGACAGGGATTGGGGCGGGGCTACACCTTC,CASSAGNRQGLGRGYTF
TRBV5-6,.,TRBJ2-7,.,TGTGCCAGCAGCTGGAGGGGACCAGCCTACGAGCAGTACTTC,CASSWRGPAYEQYF
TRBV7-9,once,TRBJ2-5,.,TGTGCCAGCAGCTACCCCGGACTAAATCAAGAGACCCAGTACTTC,CASSYPGLNQETQYF
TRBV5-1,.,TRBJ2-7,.,TGCGCCACCTCTAGGGACTCCGGGATGGAGCAGTACTTC,CATSRDSGMEQYF
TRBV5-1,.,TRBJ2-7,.,TGCGCCAGCCAAGGGGGCTACGAGCAGTACTTC,CASQGGYEQYF
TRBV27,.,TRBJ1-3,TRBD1,TGTGCCAGCAGTGCGGGACAGGTAGACTCTGGAAACACCATATATTTT,CASSAGQVDSGNTIYF
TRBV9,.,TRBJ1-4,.,TGTGCCAGCAGCGTAGACGACGGGAGGTCGAGTGAAAAACTGTTTTTT,CASSVDDGRSSEKLFF
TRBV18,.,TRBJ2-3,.,TGTGCCAGCTCACCAGTCAGGGGAACGGATACGCAGTATTTT,CASSPVRGTDTQYF
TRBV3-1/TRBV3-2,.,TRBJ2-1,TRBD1,TGTGCCAGCAGCCAAGATCCGCTACTCAACAGGGGGCTTTACAATGAGCAGTTCTTC,CASSQDPLLNRGLYNEQFF
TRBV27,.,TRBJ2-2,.,TGTGCCAGCAGTCCCCGGGTAGCGGGGACAGTCGGGGAGCTGTTTTTT,CASSPRVAGTVGELFF